This TCR beta chain was sequenced in a study of control samples from healthy donors and cancer patients. V was shortened by 1 base and J by 11 bases, with 14 bases between the two germline ends. This CDR3 region has 13 residues. Germline CDR1 is SGHDN and CDR2 is FVKESK. Assay: immunoSEQ multiplex PCR; the TCRdb copy retains only in-frame clones and omits some. The data hold tens of thousands of clones, with about 86% observed a single time. This clone was detected only a few times. This receptor was identified in a woman in her thirties or forties with lung cancer. The rearrangement uses TRBV14 and TRBJ1-1, with D possibly matching TRBD1 (5 bases). The sample was PBMCs. CDR3 in DNA: TGTGCCAGCAGCCAAGCAGGGTCAGGGACTGCTTTCTTT. Protein: CASSQAGSGTAFF.